These 5 T cell receptor beta chains share one sample of origin, sequenced in a study of cytomegalovirus exposure and HLA in healthy donors. With 60 Vbeta and 13 Jbeta primers, the PCR was carried out. The protocol was immunoSEQ multiplex PCR, while the TCRdb copy is restricted to in-frame clones and leaves out a portion. The table shows approximately 75,000 clones, with 60% to 75% occurring only once. What was sequenced was PBMCs. The receptors were sampled from a man aged 40-50 years in good health and CMV-seropositive.

The rearrangement uses TRBV4-1 and TRBJ2-1; 9 bases agree with TRBD2. From germline, CDR1 is MGHRA and CDR2 YSYEKL. The CDR3 runs to 16 residues. V dropped 1 base and J dropped 8; count of bases not matched to a gene: 9. CDR3 sequence reads: CASSQGGGGARYEQFF. The CDR3 region has the DNA TGCGCCAGCAGCCAAGGCGGCGGGGGGGCAAGATATGAGCAGTTCTTC.

This sequence joins TRBV18 and TRBJ2-7; unclear D gene. The ends were cut back, 3 bases at V and 0 bases at J, with 6 bases in the middle. There are 13 residues in the CDR3. Germline lookup yields CDR1 KGHSH and CDR2 LQKENI. In DNA, the CDR3 is TGTGCCAGCTCACCCCTGAGCTCCTACGAGCAGTACTTC. Translation gives CASSPLSSYEQYF.

V and J are TRBV5-1 and TRBJ2-1; D ambiguous. The CDR3 is made up of 11 amino acids. Germline CDR1 is SGHRS and CDR2 is YFSETQ. Trimming took off 4 bases at V and 5 bases at J, with 4 bases between the two ends. CDR3 sequence (DNA): TGCGCCAGCAGCCCAGACAATGAGCAGTTCTTC. Protein: CASSPDNEQFF.

The genes are TRBV20-1 and TRBJ2-3, with a possible D match to TRBD2 (5 bases). CDR3 length: 11 amino acids. V dropped 6 bases and J dropped 6 bases, with 10 bases sitting between them. The V gene's germline CDR1 is DFQATT and CDR2 SNEGSKA (reference sequence). The CDR3 nucleotides read TGCAGTGCCACGGGGTGGGATACGCAGTATTTT. It specifies CSATGWDTQYF.

This clone was detected a few times. The chain couples TRBV6-5 to TRBJ2-1; D ambiguous. The V end was cut by 6 bases, the J end by 9 bases, with 12 bases between. This CDR3 has 12 residues. The germline CDR1 and CDR2 sequences are MNHEY and SVGAGI. CDR3 in amino acids: CASSRSPGEQFF. DNA for the CDR3: TGTGCCAGCAGCCGCTCCCCGGGTGAGCAGTTCTTC.